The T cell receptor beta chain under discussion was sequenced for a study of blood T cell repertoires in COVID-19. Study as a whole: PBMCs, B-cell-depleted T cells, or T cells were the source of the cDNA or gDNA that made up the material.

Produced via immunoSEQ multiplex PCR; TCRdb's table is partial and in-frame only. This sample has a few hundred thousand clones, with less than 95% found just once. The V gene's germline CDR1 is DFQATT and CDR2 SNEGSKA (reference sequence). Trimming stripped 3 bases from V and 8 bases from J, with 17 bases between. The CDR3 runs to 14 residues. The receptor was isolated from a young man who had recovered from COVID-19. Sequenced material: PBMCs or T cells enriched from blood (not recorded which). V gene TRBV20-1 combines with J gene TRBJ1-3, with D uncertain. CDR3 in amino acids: CSASVDQDRHTIYF. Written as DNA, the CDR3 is TGCAGTGCTAGTGTTGACCAGGATCGGCACACCATATATTTT.